This T cell receptor (beta chain) was retrieved from a study of blood T cells in healthy people across ages. Looked up from germline, CDR1 is MNHEY and CDR2 is SVGAGI. This CDR3 has 14 residues. V lost 2 bases and J lost 7; bases outside the gene matches: 3. Each donor was a healthy Caucasian individual from Russia, aged about 6 to 95. Per-sample yields of isolated PBMCs were at least 6 million. This clonotype was seen a handful of times. Next came a second PCR, run for about 7 to 12 cycles, which used a sample-barcoded 5' primer along with a J-beta primer mix. In TCRdb, the 5' RACE reads were re-called with MiXCR into one record per CDR3 protein. The repertoire consists of more than 1.4 million distinct CDR3 sequences, with around two fifths occurring once and the leading ten covering 7.9%.

Sequencing was done on a sample of blood. The V and J genes are TRBV6-5 and TRBJ1-2, with 11 bases matching TRBD1. This clonotype was sampled from a young woman in good health. The CDR3 here is CASSYGQGAGGYTF. The CDR3 DNA reads TGTGCCAGCAGTTACGGACAGGGGGCCGGTGGCTACACCTTC.